A single sample gave rise to the 2 T cell receptor beta chains below, sequenced in a study of radiotherapy plus CTLA-4 blockade in lung cancer. Data came from immunoSEQ multiplex PCR; TCRdb stores just in-frame clones and leaves some out. In the table there are 81,000 or so clones, approximately 82% of which are singletons. The sample was peripheral blood, taken from a patient treated with radiotherapy plus ipilimumab. The receptors were sampled from a human donor with non-small cell lung cancer that progressed on radiotherapy plus ipilimumab.

This chain uses TRBV4-3 with TRBJ2-1; D gene unclear. There are 15 residues in the CDR3. V was shortened by 0 bases and J by 0 bases, with 6 bases between the two germline ends. CDR1 LGHNA and CDR2 YSLEER come from the germline V gene. The CDR3 DNA sequence: TGCGCCAGCAGCCAAGAGTCATTCTCCTACAATGAGCAGTTCTTC. This gives the protein CASSQESFSYNEQFF.

The CDR3 region is CASSARRGSGELFF. The CDR3, as DNA: TGTGCCAGCAGCGCACGGCGGGGGTCCGGGGAGCTGTTTTTT. V is TRBV7-3 and J is TRBJ2-2, with 7 nucleotides matching TRBD2. Germline V gene sequence: CDR1 SGHTA, CDR2 FQGTGA. V dropped 5 bases and J dropped 6; count of bases not matched to a gene: 6. The CDR3 is 14 amino acids.